In its sample, the clone carrying this T cell receptor (beta chain) was seen a few times. The target antigen is unknown. The repertoire was sequenced with immunoSEQ multiplex PCR; TCRdb's copy has only in-frame clones and lacks some. The sample includes around 60,000 clones, around 77% of them seen just once. Tumor or blood genomic DNA was sequenced, with inputs of about 616 ng to 6,004 ng. This entry is derived from a study of T cells in tumors after PD-1 blockade. Turning to the study itself: Treatment was either pembrolizumab 200 mg every 3 weeks or cemiplimab 350 mg every 2 weeks. A subset received ongoing vismodegib 150 mg daily alongside anti-PD-1 therapy.

Germline CDR1 reads MNHEY; CDR2 reads SVGAGI. CDR3 length: 15 amino acids. Germline trimming cut 6 bases from V and 6 bases from J; bases unmatched to any gene: 8. Findings and caveats of the study: Peripheral recruitment is suggested, as some novel exhausted tumor clones were in pre-treatment blood.

Sequencing used PBMCs, obtained before anti-PD-1 treatment. This sequence originates from a human donor with basal cell carcinoma. The chain has TRBV6-5 and TRBJ2-1; TRBD1 matches 10 bases. CDR3 amino acids: CASSSGTGDFNEQFF. CDR3 sequence (DNA): TGTGCCAGCAGCTCCGGGACAGGGGATTTCAATGAGCAGTTCTTC.